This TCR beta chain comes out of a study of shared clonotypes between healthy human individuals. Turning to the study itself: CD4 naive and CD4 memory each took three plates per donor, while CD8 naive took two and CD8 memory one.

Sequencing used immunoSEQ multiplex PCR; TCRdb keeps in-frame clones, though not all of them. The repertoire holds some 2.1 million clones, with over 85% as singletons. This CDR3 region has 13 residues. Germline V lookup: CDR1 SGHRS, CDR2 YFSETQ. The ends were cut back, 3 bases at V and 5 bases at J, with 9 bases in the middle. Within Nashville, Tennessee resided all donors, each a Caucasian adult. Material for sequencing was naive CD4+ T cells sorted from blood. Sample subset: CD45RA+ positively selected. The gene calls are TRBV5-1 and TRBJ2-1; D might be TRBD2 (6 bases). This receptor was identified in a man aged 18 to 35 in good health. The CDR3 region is CASSSGLNNEQFF. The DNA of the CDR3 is TGCGCCAGCAGCTCGGGACTGAACAATGAGCAGTTCTTC.